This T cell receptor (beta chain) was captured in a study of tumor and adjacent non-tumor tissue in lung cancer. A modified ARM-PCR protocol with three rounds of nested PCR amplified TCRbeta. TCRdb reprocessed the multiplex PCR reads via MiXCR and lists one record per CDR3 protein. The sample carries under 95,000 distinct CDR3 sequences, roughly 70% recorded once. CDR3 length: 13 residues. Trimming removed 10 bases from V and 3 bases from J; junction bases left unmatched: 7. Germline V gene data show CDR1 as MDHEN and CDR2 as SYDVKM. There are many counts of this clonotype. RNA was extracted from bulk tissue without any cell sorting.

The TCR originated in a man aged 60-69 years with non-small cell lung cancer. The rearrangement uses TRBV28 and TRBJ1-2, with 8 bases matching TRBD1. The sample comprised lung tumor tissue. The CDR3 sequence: CATNGQGYYGYTF. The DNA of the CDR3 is TGTGCCACCAACGGACAGGGATACTATGGCTACACCTTC.